The present entry profiles one T cell receptor (beta chain) with its context. The authors' processing: Reference gene primer amplification gave estimated nucleated cell counts. Assay: immunoSEQ multiplex PCR; the TCRdb copy retains only in-frame clones and omits some. The V and J calls and clone size come from that table; D and trimming were worked out from the DNA. The data hold about 150,000 clones, with about 86% observed a single time. The sample originates from a study of blood T cell repertoires in COVID-19. Study summary: Samples of COVID-19 (acute and convalescent) were obtained from the United States, Italy and Spain. In each case, the material was cDNA or gDNA derived from T cells, B-cell-depleted T cells, or PBMCs.

With 1 base removed from V and 7 bases from J, the gap between germline ends came to 13 bases. The CDR3 totals 14 residues. CDR1 is KGHSH, CDR2 LQKENI, per germline. The TCR sequence derives from a woman of 80 years or more with acute or convalescent COVID-19. Sequenced: peripheral blood. V gene TRBV18 combines with J gene TRBJ1-2; D unresolved. Written as DNA, the CDR3 is TGTGCCAGCTCACCACTGACCGGGATTACTGGCTACACCTTC. Its translation: CASSPLTGITGYTF.